A selection of T cell receptor beta chains follows, all from one sample in a study of cytomegalovirus exposure and HLA in healthy donors. Repertoires were generated with immunoSEQ multiplex PCR, while TCRdb's copy carries only in-frame clones and drops some. The table lists about 340,000 clones, 86% of them singletons, with 0.65% to 0.85% in the top ten. Sequencing was performed on PBMCs. These receptors were collected from a woman aged 18 to 35 in good health and CMV-seronegative. The CDR3 runs from the conserved cysteine through the conserved F or W. A D gene is named only where the DNA matches it firmly. Expanded clones are given a class, and other clones once, few, many or no size at all.

j_call: TRBJ2-7
v_call: TRBV6-5
d_call: TRBD2
clone_size: NA
cdr3_nt: TGTGCCAGCACAAGACTAGCGGGAGTGCTGGGCGAGCAGTACTTC
cdr3_aa: CASTRLAGVLGEQYF

j_call: TRBJ2-7
v_call: TRBV10-3
d_call: TRBD1
clone_size: NA
cdr3_nt: TGTGCCATCAGTGGGACAGGGGGGCCCTACGAGCAGTACTTC
cdr3_aa: CAISGTGGPYEQYF

j_call: TRBJ2-3
v_call: TRBV10-3
d_call: TRBD1
clone_size: NA
cdr3_nt: TGTGCCATCAGTGTAGGGACAGGGCTAGATACGCAGTATTTT
cdr3_aa: CAISVGTGLDTQYF

j_call: TRBJ2-2
v_call: TRBV4-2
d_call: NA
clone_size: NA
cdr3_nt: TGTGCCAGCACTTCCGGAGGCGTCAAATCCGGGGAGCTGTTTTTT
cdr3_aa: CASTSGGVKSGELFF

j_call: TRBJ2-1
v_call: TRBV9
d_call: TRBD2
clone_size: NA
cdr3_nt: TGTGCCAGCAGCGTAGTGGCGGGAGGTTACAATGAGCAGTTCTTC
cdr3_aa: CASSVVAGGYNEQFF

j_call: TRBJ1-3
v_call: TRBV7-8
d_call: NA
clone_size: few
cdr3_nt: TGTGCCAGCACCACTACAGGCTTCTCTGGAAACACCATATATTTT
cdr3_aa: CASTTTGFSGNTIYF

j_call: TRBJ1-1
v_call: TRBV5-6
d_call: NA
clone_size: once
cdr3_nt: TGTGCCAGCAGCTTAGAGAGGAACACTGAAGCTTTCTTT
cdr3_aa: CASSLERNTEAFF

j_call: TRBJ2-7
v_call: TRBV7-2
d_call: NA
clone_size: NA
cdr3_nt: TGTGCCAGCAGCTTAGCCCTAGCAGGAACCTACGAGCAGTACTTC
cdr3_aa: CASSLALAGTYEQYF

j_call: TRBJ1-5
v_call: TRBV7-2
d_call: TRBD1
clone_size: NA
cdr3_nt: TGTGCCAGCAGCTTAGTCGACAGGGGACTAGCATATCAGCCCCAGCATTTT
cdr3_aa: CASSLVDRGLAYQPQHF

j_call: TRBJ2-1
v_call: TRBV4-2
d_call: TRBD2
clone_size: NA
cdr3_nt: TGTGCCAGCGCTAGCGGTTCCTACAATGAGCAGTTCTTC
cdr3_aa: CASASGSYNEQFF

j_call: TRBJ2-1
v_call: TRBV30
d_call: NA
clone_size: few
cdr3_nt: TGTGCCTGGAGTCGGGAAGTCAATGAGCAGTTCTTC
cdr3_aa: CAWSREVNEQFF

j_call: TRBJ2-7
v_call: TRBV5-1
d_call: TRBD1
clone_size: NA
cdr3_nt: TGCGCCAGCAGCCCCGGGACAGGGGGCGCAAACTACGAGCAGTACTTC
cdr3_aa: CASSPGTGGANYEQYF

j_call: TRBJ2-7
v_call: TRBV7-8
d_call: TRBD1
clone_size: NA
cdr3_nt: TGTGCCAGCAGCTTTGGAACAGGGGTCACCTACGAGCAGTACTTC
cdr3_aa: CASSFGTGVTYEQYF

j_call: TRBJ2-6
v_call: TRBV19
d_call: NA
clone_size: once
cdr3_nt: TGTGCCAGTACTCTATCGGGACATGGGGATTCTGGGGCCAACGTCCTGACTTTC
cdr3_aa: CASTLSGHGDSGANVLTF

j_call: TRBJ2-2
v_call: TRBV7-3
d_call: TRBD1
clone_size: NA
cdr3_nt: TGTGCCAGCAGCTTAGGGACAGGGCCGAACACCGGGGAGCTGTTTTTT
cdr3_aa: CASSLGTGPNTGELFF

j_call: TRBJ1-5
v_call: TRBV28
d_call: NA
clone_size: NA
cdr3_nt: TGTGCCAGCAGTCTATCCCGGACAGAATTGGGGGATCCCAATCAGCCCCAGCATTTT
cdr3_aa: CASSLSRTELGDPNQPQHF

j_call: TRBJ2-2
v_call: TRBV4-1
d_call: TRBD1
clone_size: NA
cdr3_nt: TGCGCCAGCAGCCAAGAGGTGGGACAGGTGAACACCGGGGAGCTGTTTTTT
cdr3_aa: CASSQEVGQVNTGELFF

j_call: TRBJ2-7
v_call: TRBV28
d_call: TRBD2
clone_size: NA
cdr3_nt: TGTGCCAGCAGTAGAGGACTAGCGGGAGGCCAGAGCTCCTACGAGCAGTACTTC
cdr3_aa: CASSRGLAGGQSSYEQYF

j_call: TRBJ1-2
v_call: TRBV9
d_call: NA
clone_size: NA
cdr3_nt: TGTGCCAGCAGCGTCGACAGCACTGGCTACACCTTC
cdr3_aa: CASSVDSTGYTF

j_call: TRBJ2-7
v_call: TRBV5-1
d_call: NA
clone_size: NA
cdr3_nt: TGCGCCAGCAATCTTCCAGGTAGCTCCTACGAGCAGTACTTC
cdr3_aa: CASNLPGSSYEQYF

j_call: TRBJ1-1
v_call: TRBV5-6
d_call: NA
clone_size: NA
cdr3_nt: TGTGCCAGCAGCTTGGGTTCAGAATCCACTGAAGCTTTCTTT
cdr3_aa: CASSLGSESTEAFF

j_call: TRBJ1-2
v_call: TRBV28
d_call: TRBD1
clone_size: NA
cdr3_nt: TGTGCCAGCACGAAAGGACAGGCGGTCTGGGGCTACACCTTC
cdr3_aa: CASTKGQAVWGYTF

j_call: TRBJ1-2
v_call: TRBV11-1
d_call: TRBD1
clone_size: NA
cdr3_nt: TGTGCCAGCAGCAAACAGGGGGCCGGGGACTATGGCTACACCTTC
cdr3_aa: CASSKQGAGDYGYTF

j_call: TRBJ1-3
v_call: TRBV4-3
d_call: NA
clone_size: NA
cdr3_nt: TGCGCCAGCAGCCAAGATCGACAGCTCCTTTCCCCTGGAAACACCATATATTTT
cdr3_aa: CASSQDRQLLSPGNTIYF

j_call: TRBJ1-1
v_call: TRBV6-6
d_call: TRBD1
clone_size: NA
cdr3_nt: TGTGCCAGCAGCAGGGGGTCAGCTATGAACACTGAAGCTTTCTTT
cdr3_aa: CASSRGSAMNTEAFF

j_call: TRBJ2-3
v_call: TRBV7-3
d_call: NA
clone_size: NA
cdr3_nt: TGTGCCAGCAGCACGCGCCTCGGCACAGATACGCAGTATTTT
cdr3_aa: CASSTRLGTDTQYF

j_call: TRBJ2-7
v_call: TRBV7-2
d_call: NA
clone_size: NA
cdr3_nt: TGTGCCAGCAGCGCCATCCGGGTGGGCTGGGAGAGCTCCTACGAGCAGTACTTC
cdr3_aa: CASSAIRVGWESSYEQYF

j_call: TRBJ1-5
v_call: TRBV27
d_call: TRBD1
clone_size: few
cdr3_nt: TGTGCCAGCAGTCCCCGGACAGGGCTAAGCAATCAGCCCCAGCATTTT
cdr3_aa: CASSPRTGLSNQPQHF

j_call: TRBJ2-1
v_call: TRBV4-3
d_call: TRBD1
clone_size: NA
cdr3_nt: TGCGCCAGCAGCCAAGGGCACAGGGGGAACTACAATGAGCAGTTCTTC
cdr3_aa: CASSQGHRGNYNEQFF

j_call: TRBJ1-5
v_call: TRBV5-1
d_call: TRBD1
clone_size: few
cdr3_nt: TGCGCCAGCAGCTTGGCCGCGGGACAGGCACAGCCCCAGCATTTT
cdr3_aa: CASSLAAGQAQPQHF

j_call: TRBJ1-5
v_call: TRBV18
d_call: TRBD1
clone_size: NA
cdr3_nt: TGTGCCAGCTCACGCACAGCCTGGGGGACAGGGGAGCCCCAGCATTTT
cdr3_aa: CASSRTAWGTGEPQHF

j_call: TRBJ2-1
v_call: TRBV4-2
d_call: TRBD2
clone_size: NA
cdr3_nt: TGTGCCAGCAGCCATGCCGGGACTAGCGGTTACAATGAGCAGTTCTTC
cdr3_aa: CASSHAGTSGYNEQFF

j_call: TRBJ2-2
v_call: TRBV29-1
d_call: NA
clone_size: NA
cdr3_nt: TGCAGCGTCGTGGAGGGATCCGGGGAGCTGTTTTTT
cdr3_aa: CSVVEGSGELFF

j_call: TRBJ1-2
v_call: TRBV5-5
d_call: NA
clone_size: NA
cdr3_nt: TGTGCCAGCGCACAACTGGGGCGTGGGTATGGCTACACCTTC
cdr3_aa: CASAQLGRGYGYTF

j_call: TRBJ2-7
v_call: TRBV20-1
d_call: TRBD2
clone_size: NA
cdr3_nt: TGCAGTGCTAGAGATCGGGACTACTACTTC
cdr3_aa: CSARDRDYYF

j_call: TRBJ2-3
v_call: TRBV7-2
d_call: NA
clone_size: few
cdr3_nt: TGTGCCAGCAGCTTCCGTGGGGAGGACGCAGATACGCAGTATTTT
cdr3_aa: CASSFRGEDADTQYF

j_call: TRBJ2-7
v_call: TRBV7-8
d_call: NA
clone_size: NA
cdr3_nt: TGTGCCAGCAGCTTGGAGGGGATCTACGAGCAGTACTTC
cdr3_aa: CASSLEGIYEQYF

j_call: TRBJ2-1
v_call: TRBV15
d_call: NA
clone_size: NA
cdr3_nt: TGTGCCACCGCTAGAGAGACTAGTTTTGGCAATGAGCAGTTCTTC
cdr3_aa: CATARETSFGNEQFF

j_call: TRBJ1-1
v_call: TRBV6-5
d_call: NA
clone_size: NA
cdr3_nt: TGTGCCAGCAGTTACGACAGCTCGAACACTGAAGCTTTCTTT
cdr3_aa: CASSYDSSNTEAFF

j_call: TRBJ1-4
v_call: TRBV25-1
d_call: TRBD1
clone_size: NA
cdr3_nt: TGTGCCAGCAGTGAAATCGACAGGGTAGATGAAAAACTGTTTTTT
cdr3_aa: CASSEIDRVDEKLFF

j_call: TRBJ2-7
v_call: TRBV5-6
d_call: TRBD2
clone_size: NA
cdr3_nt: TGTGCCAGCAGCCCCGAGGGCCTAGCGGACGCGTCCTACGAGCAGTACTTC
cdr3_aa: CASSPEGLADASYEQYF

j_call: TRBJ2-5
v_call: TRBV7-9
d_call: TRBD2
clone_size: NA
cdr3_nt: TGTGCCAGCAGCTTCAGCGGGAGGGCTGGGGAGACCCAGTACTTC
cdr3_aa: CASSFSGRAGETQYF

j_call: TRBJ2-7
v_call: TRBV19
d_call: NA
clone_size: NA
cdr3_nt: TGTGCCAGTAGTCCCCGGGTGCTACAGGGTCCAGCGGGATCCCCCTACGAGCAGTACTTC
cdr3_aa: CASSPRVLQGPAGSPYEQYF

j_call: TRBJ2-7
v_call: TRBV5-1
d_call: TRBD2
clone_size: NA
cdr3_nt: TGCGCCAGCAGCAACCGGGGGGACGAGCAGTACTTC
cdr3_aa: CASSNRGDEQYF

j_call: TRBJ1-1
v_call: TRBV6-1
d_call: NA
clone_size: NA
cdr3_nt: TGTGCCAGCAGTTCAGGGGTTGGGGGCACTGAAGCTTTCTTT
cdr3_aa: CASSSGVGGTEAFF

j_call: TRBJ2-3
v_call: TRBV5-1
d_call: NA
clone_size: NA
cdr3_nt: TGCGCCAGCAACGAGGGGGGCACAGATACGCAGTATTTT
cdr3_aa: CASNEGGTDTQYF

j_call: TRBJ2-7
v_call: TRBV4-3
d_call: TRBD2
clone_size: NA
cdr3_nt: TGCGCCAGCAGCCAAGAGACTAGCGGGTTAGGGTACGAGCAGTACTTC
cdr3_aa: CASSQETSGLGYEQYF

j_call: TRBJ2-5
v_call: TRBV9
d_call: TRBD2
clone_size: NA
cdr3_nt: TGTGCCAGCAGCGTTGGGACTAGCGGGATCCAAGAGACCCAGTACTTC
cdr3_aa: CASSVGTSGIQETQYF

j_call: TRBJ2-7
v_call: TRBV2
d_call: NA
clone_size: few
cdr3_nt: TGTGCCAGCAGCGTCTACGAGCAGTACTTC
cdr3_aa: CASSVYEQYF

j_call: TRBJ2-1
v_call: TRBV7-2
d_call: TRBD2
clone_size: NA
cdr3_nt: TGTGCCAGCAGCCACGGGACTAGCGGGAGCGGGGGCTCCTACAATGAGCAGTTCTTC
cdr3_aa: CASSHGTSGSGGSYNEQFF

j_call: TRBJ1-5
v_call: TRBV27
d_call: NA
clone_size: NA
cdr3_nt: TGTGCCAGCAGTTCTGGGGGGGCTGAGCAGCCCCAGCATTTT
cdr3_aa: CASSSGGAEQPQHF

j_call: TRBJ1-5
v_call: TRBV15
d_call: NA
clone_size: few
cdr3_nt: TGTGCCACCAGCAGAGATCTAACGGGACACCATAGCAATCAGCCCCAGCATTTT
cdr3_aa: CATSRDLTGHHSNQPQHF